This T cell receptor beta chain comes out of a study of T cell responses to AZD1222 COVID-19 vaccine. General study points: Most donors were white British and more were female, and clonal diversity was possibly underestimated.

The protocol was immunoSEQ multiplex PCR, while the TCRdb copy is restricted to in-frame clones and leaves out a portion. This table has about 140,000 clones, around 92% appearing once. A remark on this clone: The antigen remains unidentified.

This TCR came from an adult who received the AZD1222 COVID-19 vaccine. The input for sequencing was peripheral blood, taken 28 days after the second AZD1222 dose.

The CDR3 nucleotides are TGTGCCAGCAACCGTTATCTCACAGATACGCAGTATTTT. This codes for CASNRYLTDTQYF. The chain recombines TRBV28 with TRBJ2-3; D call uncertain. The CDR3 totals 13 residues. Germline CDR1 reads MDHEN; CDR2 reads SYDVKM. V was trimmed by 7 bases and J by 2 bases, leaving 10 bases between them. The full variable domain, rest sourced from reference TRBV28 and TRBJ2-3, is DVKVTQSSRYLVKRTGEKVFLECVQDMDHENMFWYRQDPGLGLRLIYFSYDVKMKEKGDIPEGYSVSREKKERFSLILESASTNQTSMYLCASNRYLTDTQYFGPGTRLTVL.